This T cell receptor (beta chain) derives from a study of siplizumab effects on memory and regulatory T cells. Study conclusions and caveats: Proliferating Tregs in siplizumab cultures were never verified as suppressive. Unstimulated subsets accounted for the mapping of only a minor share of the clones that were alloreactive. A mean of roughly 68% of mappable alloreactive CD4+ clones were Treg-derived with siplizumab, compared with 26.9% in controls.

This clone was detected only once. Its antigen remains unknown. Profiling relied on immunoSEQ multiplex PCR, and the TCRdb table lists in-frame clones only, not all of them. The sample shows about 100,000 clones, around 90% of them seen only once. Material: CD4+ T cells sorted from blood. The TCR sequence derives from a human donor in good health.

The chain's CDR3 is CASSLAVQLNTEAFF. In DNA, the CDR3 is TGTGCCAGCAGCTTAGCGGTACAATTAAACACTGAAGCTTTCTTT. V is TRBV7-9 and J is TRBJ1-1, with D uncertain. The CDR3 loop spans 15 amino acids. Trimming took off 0 bases at V and 2 bases at J, with 10 bases between the two ends. CDR1 and CDR2 (germline): SEHNR, FQNEAQ (reference sequence).